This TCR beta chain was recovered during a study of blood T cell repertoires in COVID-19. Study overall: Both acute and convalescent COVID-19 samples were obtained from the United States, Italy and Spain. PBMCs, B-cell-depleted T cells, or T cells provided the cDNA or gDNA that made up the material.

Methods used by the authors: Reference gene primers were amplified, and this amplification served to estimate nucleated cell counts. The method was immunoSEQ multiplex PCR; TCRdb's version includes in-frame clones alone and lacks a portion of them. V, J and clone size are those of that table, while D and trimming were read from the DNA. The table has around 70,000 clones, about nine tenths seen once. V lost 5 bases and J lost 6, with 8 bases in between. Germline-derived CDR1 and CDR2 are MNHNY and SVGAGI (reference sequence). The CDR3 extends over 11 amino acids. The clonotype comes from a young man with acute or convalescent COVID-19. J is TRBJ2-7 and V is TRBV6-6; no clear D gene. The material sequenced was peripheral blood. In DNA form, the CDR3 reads TGTGCCAGCAGTCCCAGTGGCGAGCAGTACTTC. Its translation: CASSPSGEQYF.